The 8 T cell receptor beta chains given below trace back to one sample, sequenced in a study of T cells after posttransplantation cyclophosphamide. Controls had myeloablative marrow grafts with methotrexate and calcineurin inhibitor, sampled at 1 year. Libraries were prepared by immunoSEQ multiplex PCR; TCRdb keeps only in-frame clonotypes and omits some of them. The sample lists tens of thousands of clones, about 86% occurring once. The sequencing here drew on PBMCs, taken about 13 months after allogeneic stem cell transplant with calcineurin inhibitor and methotrexate. All receptors come from a female patient aged 30 to 40 who received an allogeneic stem cell transplant from an unrelated donor, was CMV-positive, and had acute and chronic GVHD. The T cells may come from the graft donor.

The V and J genes are TRBV15 and TRBJ2-5; TRBD2 aligns across 7 bases. The CDR3 is 16 amino acids. In germline, CDR1 is LNHNV, CDR2 YYDKDF (reference sequence). The trim removed 0 bases at V and 5 bases at J, leaving 9 bases unmatched. CDR3 DNA: TGTGCCACCAGCAGAGATATCGCGGGAGTCGATGAGACCCAGTACTTC. Protein: CATSRDIAGVDETQYF.

The chain uses TRBV7-2 and TRBJ1-1; possible D gene TRBD1, 6 bases. This CDR3 comprises 13 residues. With 3 bases removed from V and 4 bases from J, the gap between germline ends came to 9 bases. In germline, CDR1 is SGHTA, CDR2 FQGNSA. CDR3 DNA sequence: TGTGCCAGCAGCTTGGGGGGGGCCACTGAAGCTTTCTTT. This gives the protein CASSLGGATEAFF. Full variable domain (rest looked up from reference TRBV7-2 and TRBJ1-1): GAGVSQSPSNKVTEKGKDVELRCDPISGHTALYWYRQSLGQGLEFLIYFQGNSAPDKSGLPSDRFSAERTGGSVSTLTIQRTQQEDSAVYLCASSLGGATEAFFGQGTRLTVV.

The rearrangement uses TRBV7-2 and TRBJ2-2; 10 nucleotides align to TRBD1. V lost 2 bases and J lost 7; bases outside the gene matches: 4. This CDR3 contains 15 residues. Germline V lookup: CDR1 SGHTA, CDR2 FQGNSA. The CDR3 coding sequence is TGTGCCAGCAGCTTACGGGACAGGGGAGGCGGGGAGCTGTTTTTT. This encodes CASSLRDRGGGELFF. Full variable domain (outside the CDR3, taken from reference TRBV7-2 and TRBJ2-2): GAGVSQSPSNKVTEKGKDVELRCDPISGHTALYWYRQSLGQGLEFLIYFQGNSAPDKSGLPSDRFSAERTGGSVSTLTIQRTQQEDSAVYLCASSLRDRGGGELFFGEGSRLTVL.

The chain has TRBV10-3 and TRBJ2-7, with a weak D call TRBD1 (6 bases). The V and J ends lost 9 bases and 2 bases respectively, with 11 bases between them. CDR1 ENHRY and CDR2 SYGVKD come from the germline V gene. The CDR3 sequence is 12 residues long. The CDR3 loop is CAIGQPPYEQYF. The CDR3 bases are TGTGCCATTGGACAGCCACCCTACGAGCAGTACTTC.

The chain employs TRBV5-4 and TRBJ2-7; D is perhaps TRBD1 (5 bases). The CDR3 has 15 residues. Per germline, CDR1 SGHNT and CDR2 YYREEE (reference sequence). V shed 2 bases and J shed 2 bases, with 14 bases lying between them. The CDR3 reads CASSFQGAAPYEQYF. The CDR3 DNA reads as TGTGCCAGCAGCTTTCAGGGCGCTGCCCCCTACGAGCAGTACTTC.

The chain has TRBV9 and TRBJ2-5; D gene uncertain. The germline CDR1 and CDR2 sequences are SGDLS and YYNGEE. The CDR3 extends over 13 amino acids. V dropped 3 bases and J dropped 5 bases, with 11 bases sitting between them. CDR3 coding DNA: TGTGCCAGCAGCGGACCGGGTCTCGAGACCCAGTACTTC. Its protein product is CASSGPGLETQYF.

The chain recombines TRBV4-1 with TRBJ1-5; D is unresolved. The CDR3 loop spans 14 amino acids. From germline, CDR1 is MGHRA and CDR2 YSYEKL. Trimming stripped 1 base from V and 5 bases from J, with 9 bases between. CDR3: CASSQGVGDQPQHF. The CDR3, as DNA: TGCGCCAGCAGCCAAGGAGTCGGGGATCAGCCCCAGCATTTT.

The genes are TRBV7-2 and TRBJ2-1; D is possibly TRBD2 (5 bases). CDR3 size: 17 residues. Trimming cost V 2 bases and J 3 bases, with 17 bases left between them. CDR1 is SGHTA and CDR2 is FQGNSA in the germline V gene. In DNA form, the CDR3 reads TGTGCCAGCAGCTTAAATACCTGGGGTGGAGGCTACAATGAGCAGTTCTTC. It translates to CASSLNTWGGGYNEQFF.